The TCR beta chain described here comes from a study of T cell changes during pregnancy in multiple sclerosis. On this clone itself: Additional DNA sequences in this sample encode the identical CDR3.

The CDR3 is 13 residues long. Per germline, CDR1 SGHNT and CDR2 YYREEE (reference sequence). V was trimmed by 0 bases and J by 5 bases, leaving 8 bases between them. The method was immunoSEQ multiplex PCR; TCRdb's version includes in-frame clones alone and lacks a portion of them. In the table there are tens of thousands of clones, around 92% of which are singletons. The receptor was isolated from a female donor with multiple sclerosis, enrolled in a pregnancy study. The sample was CD4+ T cells from peripheral blood mononuclear cells, taken in the third trimester of pregnancy. The rearrangement joins TRBV5-4 to TRBJ2-5; maybe TRBD2 (6 bases). The CDR3 nucleotides read TGTGCCAGCAGCTTGGCCGGGGGTGAGACCCAGTACTTC. Translation gives CASSLAGGETQYF.